These 25 T cell receptor beta chains came from one sample sequenced in a study of blood T cell repertoires in COVID-19. Profiling relied on immunoSEQ multiplex PCR, and the TCRdb table lists in-frame clones only, not all of them. The table has about 48,000 clones, 80% to 85% seen once. The sequenced sample consisted of peripheral blood. These receptors came from a man between 65 and 80 years old with acute or convalescent COVID-19.

The chain links TRBV10-3 to TRBJ2-7, with D possibly TRBD1 on 7 matching bases. The length of the CDR3 is 15 residues. V lost 3 bases to trimming and J lost 4 bases, with 16 bases between them. Germline CDR1 ENHRY, CDR2 SYGVKD. CDR3 DNA: TGTGCCATCAGTGACGGGAGACAGGGATTATACGAGCAGTACTTC. Translated, it gives CAISDGRQGLYEQYF.

The chain uses TRBV7-2 and TRBJ2-3; 8 bases line up with TRBD1. V was pared by 5 bases and J by 0 bases, with 7 bases of the junction left unmatched. CDR1 and CDR2 from the germline V gene are SGHTA and FQGNSA. This CDR3 contains 16 residues. The CDR3 nucleotides read TGTGCCAGCAGCGGTTCCGGGACAGGAAGCACAGATACGCAGTATTTT. Translation: CASSGSGTGSTDTQYF.

The V and J genes are TRBV7-2 and TRBJ1-2, with TRBD1 identical over 7 bases. V shed 4 bases, J shed 8 bases, and the junction held 13 bases outside the gene matches. The CDR3 totals 15 residues. Germline lookup yields CDR1 SGHTA and CDR2 FQGNSA. In DNA form, the CDR3 reads TGTGCCAGCAGCTCCCCTACCGAGGGGGCGAAAGGCTACACCTTC. This translates into CASSSPTEGAKGYTF. The full variable domain, with the rest looked up from reference TRBV7-2 and TRBJ1-2, is GAGVSQSPSNKVTEKGKDVELRCDPISGHTALYWYRQSLGQGLEFLIYFQGNSAPDKSGLPSDRFSAERTGGSVSTLTIQRTQQEDSAVYLCASSSPTEGAKGYTFGSGTRLTVV.

J is TRBJ2-5 and V is TRBV18; 9 positions agree with TRBD1. V lost 4 bases to trimming and J lost 4 bases; unmatched junction nucleotides: 10. Germline assignment: CDR1 KGHSH and CDR2 LQKENI. The CDR3 extends over 16 amino acids. CDR3 protein: CASSRAAQGAGETQYF. CDR3 in DNA: TGTGCCAGCTCACGGGCAGCACAGGGGGCGGGAGAGACCCAGTACTTC.

This chain joins TRBV5-4 and TRBJ1-2; D is unclear. Trimming pared 2 bases from V and 0 bases from J, leaving 8 bases between. The CDR3 sequence is 14 residues long. The V gene's germline CDR1 is SGHNT and CDR2 YYREEE (reference sequence). The CDR3 sequence is CASSLSISNYGYTF. Here the CDR3 DNA reads TGTGCCAGCAGCTTATCAATTTCTAACTATGGCTACACCTTC.

This clone was recorded once. The V call is TRBV5-1, the J call TRBJ1-6; D not certain. CDR1 and CDR2 (germline): SGHRS, YFSETQ. This CDR3 has 16 residues. V was shortened by 0 bases and J by 0 bases, with 7 bases between the two germline ends. The CDR3 loop reads CASSLDPSSYNSPLHF. The CDR3 DNA reads TGCGCCAGCAGCTTGGACCCCAGCTCCTATAATTCACCCCTCCACTTT.

The chain is built from TRBV19 and TRBJ1-4, with D hard to call. This CDR3 region has 14 residues. Germline CDR1 and CDR2: LNHDA and SQIVND (reference sequence). V dropped 5 bases and J dropped 0 bases, with 7 bases sitting between them. CDR3 DNA: TGTGCCAGTAGTCAGACTTCAACTAATGAAAAACTGTTTTTT. Protein: CASSQTSTNEKLFF.

The chain links TRBV5-1 to TRBJ1-2, with no clear D. V was cut by 0 bases and J by 3 bases, with 18 bases left in between. Germline lookup yields CDR1 SGHRS and CDR2 YFSETQ. The length of the CDR3 is 17 residues. This CDR3 reads CASSLAPAGSGDYGYTF. CDR3 sequence (DNA): TGCGCCAGCAGCTTGGCCCCAGCGGGTTCCGGGGACTATGGCTACACCTTC.

V is TRBV24-1 and J is TRBJ2-1, with TRBD1 identical over 10 bases. V was pared by 7 bases and J by 8 bases, with 10 bases of the junction left unmatched. There are 15 residues in the CDR3. Germline V gene sequence: CDR1 KGHDR, CDR2 SFDVKD. The CDR3 DNA follows: TGTGCCACCAGCCCCCGGGACAGGGGTTCGGATGAGCAGTTCTTC. This codes for CATSPRDRGSDEQFF.

This chain links TRBV7-2 with TRBJ2-3; TRBD1 aligns across 9 bases. V was clipped by 7 bases and J by 2 bases; unmatched bases: 7. This CDR3 is 15 amino acids long. Germline CDR1 reads SGHTA; CDR2 reads FQGNSA. Here the CDR3 DNA reads TGTGCCAGCATCGAGGACAGGGGTAACACAGATACGCAGTATTTT. This sequence encodes CASIEDRGNTDTQYF. Filled out from reference TRBV7-2 and TRBJ2-3, the complete variable domain reads GAGVSQSPSNKVTEKGKDVELRCDPISGHTALYWYRQSLGQGLEFLIYFQGNSAPDKSGLPSDRFSAERTGGSVSTLTIQRTQQEDSAVYLCASIEDRGNTDTQYFGPGTRLTVL.

The CDR3 DNA is TGCGCCAGCAGCTCTAGCGGGGGAGGCCTAGATACGCAGTATTTT. Residues: CASSSSGGGLDTQYF. The chain uses TRBV5-1 and TRBJ2-3; 10 positions agree with TRBD2. Germline CDR1 and CDR2: SGHRS and YFSETQ. The CDR3 is 15 residues long. V lost 3 bases, J lost 5 bases, and 6 bases stayed unmatched.

The gene calls are TRBV19 and TRBJ2-7; D possibly corresponds to TRBD2 (6 bases). Trimming left V 6 bases short and J 7 bases short, with 19 bases between. The CDR3 loop spans 14 amino acids. Germline V gene lookup returns CDR1 LNHDA and CDR2 SQIVND (reference sequence). The CDR3 region has the DNA TGTGCCAGTAGCCCGCGCGGGACTCCTTGGGAGCAGTACTTC. It encodes CASSPRGTPWEQYF.

This rearrangement joins TRBV3-1 (or the pseudogene TRBV3-2) to TRBJ2-2, with TRBD2 as a possible D gene (7 bases). The CDR3 loop spans 16 amino acids. The V gene's germline CDR1 is LGHDT and CDR2 YNNKEL (reference sequence). With 3 bases removed from V and 4 bases from J, the gap between germline ends came to 15 bases. As DNA, the CDR3 is TGTGCCAGCAGCCACGGGGCGGGGGCGGGCACCGGGGAGCTGTTTTTT. This sequence encodes CASSHGAGAGTGELFF.

The chain employs TRBV6-2 or TRBV6-3 and TRBJ2-7, with unresolved D. CDR1 MNHEY and CDR2 SVGEGT come from the germline V gene. This CDR3 comprises 15 residues. With 4 bases removed from V and 6 bases from J, the gap between germline ends came to 19 bases. The CDR3: CASSSPQVFSREQYF. In DNA form, the CDR3 reads TGTGCCAGCAGTTCCCCCCAGGTATTTTCGCGCGAGCAGTACTTC.

The chain combines TRBV7-9 with TRBJ1-4, with D perhaps TRBD1 (5 bases). The CDR3 sequence is 14 residues long. The V end was cut by 5 bases, the J end by 4 bases, with 11 bases between. Germline CDR1 reads SEHNR; CDR2 reads FQNEAQ (reference sequence). The CDR3 nucleotides read TGTGCCAGCAGCATCCCGCAGGGTAATGAAAAACTGTTTTTT. It codes for CASSIPQGNEKLFF.

J is TRBJ2-1 and V is TRBV9; possibly TRBD2 for D (5 bases). Deletions cut 0 bases from V and 8 bases from J, with 9 bases between. CDR3 length: 13 residues. Germline CDR1 reads SGDLS; CDR2 reads YYNGEE. CDR3 loop: CASSVGGIDEQFF. The CDR3 bases are TGTGCCAGCAGCGTAGGAGGGATCGATGAGCAGTTCTTC.

This chain connects TRBV7-2 to TRBJ1-3, with 12 bases that match TRBD1. From germline, CDR1 is SGHTA and CDR2 FQGNSA. V lost 5 bases to trimming and J lost 8 bases; unmatched junction nucleotides: 7. The CDR3 covers 15 residues. For the CDR3, the DNA is TGTGCCAGCAGCCCGGGACAGGGGGCGGGTGACACCATATATTTT. Its protein is CASSPGQGAGDTIYF.

The gene calls are TRBV2 and TRBJ2-1; 12 bases fit TRBD2. The CDR3 length is 15 residues. With 5 bases clipped from V and 9 bases from J, the junction kept 8 bases outside the gene matches. The germline V gene has CDR1 SNHLY and CDR2 FYNNEI. The CDR3 DNA follows: TGTGCCAGCAGTCCGACTAGCGGGGGCCTAGGTGAGCAGTTCTTC. Its protein product is CASSPTSGGLGEQFF.

The chain joins TRBV6-2 or TRBV6-3 to TRBJ2-1; D perhaps matches TRBD2 (7 bases). The CDR3 length is 15 residues. The V gene's germline CDR1 is MNHEY and CDR2 SVGEGT. Trimming cost V 7 bases and J 8 bases, with 21 bases left between them. CDR3 DNA sequence: TGTGCCAGCACCCCCCTTTTGGGGGGGCACGATGAGCAGTTCTTC. It encodes CASTPLLGGHDEQFF.

The gene calls are TRBV19 and TRBJ2-1; 8 bases are a match to TRBD2. V dropped 10 bases and J dropped 8; count of bases not matched to a gene: 10. CDR3 size: 13 residues. Looked up from germline, CDR1 is LNHDA and CDR2 is SQIVND (reference sequence). As DNA, the CDR3 is TGTGCCACCCGGGGGGGGTCGAACGATGAGCAGTTCTTC. It encodes CATRGGSNDEQFF.

V usage is TRBV5-1 and J usage is TRBJ2-1, with D possibly matching TRBD2 (5 bases). V lost 4 bases, J lost 10 bases, and 12 bases lay in between. There are 12 residues in the CDR3. CDR1 is SGHRS and CDR2 is YFSETQ in the germline V gene. The CDR3 reads CASSPSGIEQFF. The CDR3 DNA is TGCGCCAGCAGCCCCAGCGGCATAGAGCAGTTCTTC.

This chain joins TRBV4-3 and TRBJ1-6; a possible D gene is TRBD1 (6 bases). The CDR3 is 15 residues long. V was shortened by 0 bases and J by 9 bases, with 12 bases between the two germline ends. Germline-derived CDR1 and CDR2 are LGHNA and YSLEER. CDR3 DNA: TGCGCCAGCAGCCAAGATGCAGGGGCTCGTTCACCCCTCCACTTT. Encoded protein: CASSQDAGARSPLHF.

This rearrangement joins TRBV5-8 to TRBJ2-7, with a possible D match to TRBD1 (6 bases). The CDR3 covers 16 residues. V was pared by 4 bases and J by 2 bases, with 19 bases between. CDR1 SGHTS and CDR2 YDEGEE come from the germline V gene. The chain's CDR3 is CASSALVNRAAYEQYF. In nucleotides, the CDR3 is TGTGCCAGCAGCGCCTTGGTTAACAGGGCTGCCTACGAGCAGTACTTC.

The CDR3 nucleotides are TGTGCCAGCAGCCGGACAGGGGACAACACCGGGGAGCTGTTTTTT. It yields the protein CASSRTGDNTGELFF. This rearrangement joins TRBV5-5 to TRBJ2-2, with 9 bases matching TRBD1. With 4 bases clipped from V and 2 bases from J, the junction kept 3 bases outside the gene matches. The CDR3 consists of 15 residues. In germline, CDR1 is SGHKS, CDR2 YYEKEE (reference sequence).

This chain uses TRBV19 with TRBJ1-4; possible D gene TRBD1, 5 bases. The CDR3 loop spans 18 amino acids. The V end was cut by 0 bases, the J end by 12 bases, with 26 bases between. The germline gives CDR1 LNHDA, CDR2 SQIVND (reference sequence). CDR3 loop: CASSIDLTRRGRDGELFF. DNA of the CDR3: TGTGCCAGTAGTATAGATCTAACCCGGAGGGGACGGGATGGGGAACTGTTTTTT.